Considering frequency, the clone carrying this T cell receptor (beta chain) is large. This specimen comes from a study of T cell clusters in autoimmune cytopenias. Each sample's input was around 250 ng genomic DNA, some 38,000 genome equivalents. One tube held mixed TRB-A and TRB-B primer pools for touch-down PCR. With the multiplex PCR reads reprocessed, TCRdb shows one record per CDR3 protein and no DNA. This sample carries about 1,500 distinct CDR3 sequences, with approximately 51% going to the ten biggest clones. In germline, CDR1 is SQVTM, CDR2 ANQGSEA. This CDR3 has 13 residues. These data were also filed under a second study, of T cell repertoires in aging, cancer and after chemotherapy. According to that study: Healthy donors lost TCR diversity with age mainly through richness, cancer patients through richness and evenness. The repertoire data cannot show anything about immunological memory following chemotherapy.

This TCR was sampled from a human donor with chronic lymphocytic leukemia. This chain connects TRBV29-1 to TRBJ2-5; TCRdb selects TRBD1, and the lack of DNA leaves this call unchecked. The sequencing input was peripheral blood. CDR3 loop: CSAEATGPETQYF.